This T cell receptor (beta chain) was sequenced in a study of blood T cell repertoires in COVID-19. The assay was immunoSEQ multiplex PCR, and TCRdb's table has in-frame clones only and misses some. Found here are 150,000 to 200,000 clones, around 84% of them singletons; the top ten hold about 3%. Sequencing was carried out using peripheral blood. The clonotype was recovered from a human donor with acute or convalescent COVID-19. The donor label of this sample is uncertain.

The CDR3 loop is CASTQGQKLFF. The CDR3 DNA sequence: TGTGCCAGCACCCAGGGGCAAAAACTGTTTTTT. The chain employs TRBV28 and TRBJ1-4; D may be TRBD1 (6 bases). CDR1 is MDHEN and CDR2 is SYDVKM in the germline V gene. V was shortened by 7 bases and J by 9 bases, with 9 bases between the two germline ends. The CDR3 consists of 11 residues.